The 10 T cell receptor beta chains below come from one sample, sequenced in a study of blood T cell repertoires in COVID-19. Data came from immunoSEQ multiplex PCR; TCRdb stores just in-frame clones and leaves some out. The table shows about 360,000 clones, with around 86% occurring only once. The sequenced sample consisted of peripheral blood. Receptor source: a human donor in a cohort sampled during active COVID-19.

V usage is TRBV15 and J usage is TRBJ2-7, with 10 bases identical to TRBD2. The CDR3 sequence is 14 residues long. J was trimmed by 7 bases and V by 0 bases; bases with no gene match: 3. CDR1 LNHNV and CDR2 YYDKDF come from the germline V gene (reference sequence). The CDR3 sequence is CATSRDGSGREQYF. The CDR3 DNA reads as TGTGCCACCAGCAGAGATGGTAGCGGGAGGGAGCAGTACTTC.

The rearrangement joins TRBV3-1 (or the pseudogene TRBV3-2) to TRBJ2-2; 8 nucleotides align to TRBD1. Germline V gives CDR1 LGHDT, CDR2 YNNKEL (reference sequence). The CDR3 length is 15 residues. V dropped 5 bases and J dropped 4; count of bases not matched to a gene: 6. CDR3 DNA: TGTGCCAGCAGCAAACAAGACAGGGGCACCGGGGAGCTGTTTTTT. Its protein product is CASSKQDRGTGELFF.

A single count supports this clone. This chain joins TRBV6-5 and TRBJ1-2, with D possibly TRBD1 on 5 matching bases. Germline-derived CDR1 and CDR2 are MNHEY and SVGAGI. The CDR3 length is 14 residues. The ends were cut back, 6 bases at V and 3 bases at J, with 14 bases in the middle. The CDR3 DNA is TGTGCCAGCAGGCAAAACAGGCTCCACTATGGCTACACCTTC. Encoded protein: CASRQNRLHYGYTF.

The chain employs TRBV7-2 and TRBJ2-7, with TRBD2 identical over 8 bases. V lost 3 bases and J lost 4; bases outside the gene matches: 8. The CDR3 totals 15 residues. Looked up from germline, CDR1 is SGHTA and CDR2 is FQGNSA. The CDR3 DNA reads TGTGCCAGCAGCTTGGGTGCGGGAGGAGGATACGAGCAGTACTTC. It is translated as CASSLGAGGGYEQYF.

This sequence joins TRBV19 and TRBJ1-1; TRBD1 might be the D (5 bases). CDR1 and CDR2 from the germline V gene are LNHDA and SQIVND (reference sequence). The CDR3 has 13 amino acids. Trimming took 7 bases from V and 6 from J, leaving 15 bases between them. The CDR3 loop reads CASNRAGYPEAFF. The CDR3 DNA is TGTGCCAGTAATCGGGCAGGGTATCCTGAAGCTTTCTTT. The full variable domain, its missing parts supplied by reference TRBV19 and TRBJ1-1, is DGGITQSPKYLFRKEGQNVTLSCEQNLNHDAMYWYRQDPGQGLRLIYYSQIVNDFQKGDIAEGYSVSREKKESFPLTVTSAQKNPTAFYLCASNRAGYPEAFFGQGTRLTVV.

This clone was picked up one time. The V call is TRBV30, the J call TRBJ1-5, with a weak D call TRBD1 (5 bases). Per the germline V gene, CDR1 is GTSNPN and CDR2 is SVGIG (reference sequence). V gave up 2 bases and J gave up 1 base, with 9 bases separating them. This CDR3 contains 14 residues. DNA for the CDR3: TGTGCCTGGAGTCGGGGGGGAAGCAATCAGCCCCAGCATTTT. It yields the protein CAWSRGGSNQPQHF.

This clone showed up just a few times. This chain links TRBV5-4 with TRBJ1-1, with a tentative D call TRBD1 (6 bases). Germline V gives CDR1 SGHNT, CDR2 YYREEE (reference sequence). The V and J ends lost 2 bases and 3 bases respectively, with 14 bases between them. The CDR3 loop spans 15 amino acids. Here the CDR3 reads CASSLLWTAHTEAFF. CDR3 coding DNA: TGTGCCAGCAGCTTACTCTGGACAGCTCACACTGAAGCTTTCTTT.

The CDR3 spells CASSQGGEPQHF. The CDR3 DNA reads TGCGCCAGCAGCCAAGGGGGCGAGCCCCAGCATTTT. The chain uses TRBV4-1 and TRBJ1-5; possible D gene TRBD1, 5 bases. The V end was cut by 1 base, the J end by 8 bases, with 6 bases between. The CDR3 is made up of 12 amino acids. CDR1 and CDR2 (germline): MGHRA, YSYEKL.

The chain uses TRBV30 and TRBJ2-3; maybe TRBD1 (5 bases). The CDR3 loop spans 14 amino acids. CDR1 GTSNPN and CDR2 SVGIG come from the germline V gene (reference sequence). Trimming cost V 2 bases and J 6 bases, with 15 bases left between them. The CDR3 DNA reads TGTGCCTGGAGTATAGACAGTAGGATGGATACGCAGTATTTT. Translation gives CAWSIDSRMDTQYF.

This chain connects TRBV5-8 to TRBJ2-3; no clear D. V gave up 2 bases and J gave up 2 bases, with 9 bases separating them. CDR1 is SGHTS, CDR2 YDEGEE, per germline. The CDR3 covers 14 residues. CDR3 loop: CASSFGQYTDTQYF. DNA for the CDR3: TGTGCCAGCAGCTTTGGGCAGTACACAGATACGCAGTATTTT.